One sample yielded the 30 T cell receptor beta chains listed below, sequenced in a study of tumor-infiltrating lymphocytes in oesophageal squamous cell carcinoma. TCRdb analysed the PCR reads with MiXCR anew, one entry per CDR3 protein. The sample consists of 6,000 or so distinct CDR3 sequences, 13% to 15% of them appearing once. The specimen was normal esophageal tissue next to the tumor. All receptors derive from a male donor with esophageal squamous cell carcinoma.

This clonotype was picked up many times. The chain combines TRBV11-3 with TRBJ2-5; weak D call: TRBD2 (6 bases). V lost 3 bases, J lost 2 bases, and 16 bases lay in between. In germline, CDR1 is SGHNT, CDR2 YENEEA. The CDR3 totals 16 residues. CDR3 in DNA: TGTGCCAGCAGCTTTGAGACTAGGCCCCCACAAGAGACCCAGTACTTC. This sequence encodes CASSFETRPPQETQYF.

There are many counts of this clonotype. The chain is built from TRBV6-6 and TRBJ2-7; D gene uncertain. Germline V gene sequence: CDR1 MNHNY, CDR2 SVGAGI (reference sequence). The V and J ends lost 2 bases and 6 bases respectively, with 17 bases between them. The CDR3 consists of 15 residues. CDR3 in DNA: TGTGCCAGCAGTTACCGTCAGGCGGCGCCAGGCGAGCAGTACTTC. It specifies CASSYRQAAPGEQYF.

In this sample, this clonotype is medium-sized. This chain uses TRBV7-3 with TRBJ2-3; no firm D call. The V gene lost 5 bases and the J gene lost 1 base, with 7 bases spanning the gap. CDR3 length: 13 residues. CDR1 and CDR2 from the germline V gene are SGHTA and FQGTGA. In DNA, the CDR3 is TGTGCCAGCAGCCCTTATCGCACAGATACGCAGTATTTT. Its protein product is CASSPYRTDTQYF. The whole variable domain, filled in from reference TRBV7-3 and TRBJ2-3, reads GAGVSQTPSNKVTEKGKYVELRCDPISGHTALYWYRQSLGQGPEFLIYFQGTGAADDSGLPNDRFFAVRPEGSVSTLKIQRTERGDSAVYLCASSPYRTDTQYFGPGTRLTVL.

This chain joins TRBV9 and TRBJ1-1; D gene uncertain. The CDR3 has 14 amino acids. CDR1 and CDR2 (germline): SGDLS, YYNGEE. V lost 0 bases to trimming and J lost 5 bases, with 11 bases between them. The CDR3: CASSVGRIGTEAFF. CDR3 coding DNA: TGTGCCAGCAGCGTAGGACGGATAGGGACTGAAGCTTTCTTT. The variable domain in full, with the rest retrieved from reference TRBV9 and TRBJ1-1, is DSGVTQTPKHLITATGQRVTLRCSPRSGDLSVYWYQQSLDQGLQFLIQYYNGEERAKGNILERFSAQQFPDLHSELNLSSLELGDSALYFCASSVGRIGTEAFFGQGTRLTVV.

This clonotype was found many times. With a much larger clone just one base away, this may be a read error. The chain is built from TRBV7-3 and TRBJ2-1, with 9 bases matching TRBD2. The J call could be wrong; TRBJ2-7 is a better fit for the DNA end. The CDR3 spans 15 residues. Germline V gives CDR1 SGHTA, CDR2 FQGTGA. The CDR3 sequence: CASSLGAGGHNEQYF. CDR3 sequence (DNA): TGTGCCAGCAGCTTAGGAGCGGGGGGCCACAATGAGCAGTACTTC.

The table lists this clonotype with many counts. The gene calls are TRBV10-3 and TRBJ2-4, with D possibly matching TRBD1 (6 bases). The J call is doubtful: the DNA matches TRBJ2-7 better. The length of the CDR3 is 14 residues. The germline CDR1 and CDR2 sequences are ENHRY and SYGVKD. The CDR3, as DNA: TGTGCCATCAGTGAGTCCTCCAGGGGATTCGAGCAGTACTTC. It codes for CAISESSRGFEQYF.

As for this clonotype: The junction differs from germline at one of its ends, possibly a read error. The V gene is TRBV28, the J gene TRBJ2-7; TRBD2 aligns across 11 bases. CDR1 and CDR2 from the germline V gene are MDHEN and SYDVKM. The CDR3 is 15 residues long. In DNA, the CDR3 is TGTGCGAGCAGTTCCCTAGCGGGGGGTTCCTACGAGCCGTACTTC. Translated, it gives CASSSLAGGSYEPYF.

The table lists this clonotype with many counts. A much larger clone lies one base from this, so it may be a read error. The V gene is TRBV11-3, the J gene TRBJ2-7; D not certain. Germline values: CDR1 SGHNT, CDR2 YENEEA. V was trimmed by 2 bases and J by 12 bases, leaving 17 bases between them. This CDR3 region has 13 residues. Here the CDR3 DNA reads TGTGCCAGCAGCTTAACCAATCAGGCGGCAGGGTACTTC. Its protein product is CASSLTNQAAGYF. Filled out from reference TRBV11-3 and TRBJ2-7, the complete variable domain reads EAGVVQSPRYKIIEKKQPVAFWCNPISGHNTLYWYLQNLGQGPELLIRYENEEAVDDSQLPKDRFSAERLKGVDSTLKIQPAELGDSAVYLCASSLTNQAAGYFGPGTRLTVT.

This clonotype was counted a few times. The gene calls are TRBV20-1 and TRBJ1-1; D remains unclear. CDR3 length: 15 residues. Germline V gene data show CDR1 as DFQATT and CDR2 as SNEGSKA (reference sequence). Trimming removed 0 bases from V and 7 bases from J, with 18 bases in between. The chain's CDR3 is CSARDRSGVRVEAFF. CDR3 bases: TGCAGTGCTAGAGATCGTTCCGGTGTAAGGGTTGAAGCTTTCTTT.

This clonotype has a count of ten or more. The rearrangement links TRBV5-5 to TRBJ2-3; 7 bases map to TRBD2. The germline V gene encodes CDR1 SGHKS and CDR2 YYEKEE (reference sequence). CDR3 length: 18 amino acids. V shed 0 bases and J 2 bases; nucleotides not matched to a gene: 12. The CDR3 region has the DNA TGTGCCAGCAGCTTGGAGACTAGCTTACTCTCACACACAGATACGCAGTATTTT. This translates into CASSLETSLLSHTDTQYF.

This clonotype occurred many times. The genes are TRBV6-1 and TRBJ1-2; D is undetermined. Germline V gives CDR1 MNHNS, CDR2 SASEGT. The CDR3 runs 14 residues. V dropped 6 bases and J dropped 2 bases, with 13 bases sitting between them. CDR3 DNA: TGTGCCAGCAGCCACAGAACAGTAAACTATGGCTACACCTTC. Translated, it gives CASSHRTVNYGYTF.

This clonotype came up many times. CDR3 nucleotides: TGCGCCAGCAGCTTGCGGACAGTCACAGATACGCAGTATTTT. It specifies CASSLRTVTDTQYF. The chain recombines TRBV5-1 with TRBJ2-3, with D tentatively TRBD1 (6 bases). Germline V gives CDR1 SGHRS, CDR2 YFSETQ. CDR3 length: 14 amino acids. Trimming left V 1 base short and J 2 bases short, with 8 bases between.

This clonotype was seen repeatedly, ten times or more. This chain connects TRBV27 to TRBJ1-2; perhaps TRBD1 as D (6 bases). V lost 2 bases and J 2 bases, leaving 12 bases between the germline ends. The CDR3 is made up of 15 amino acids. The germline CDR1 and CDR2 sequences are MNHEY and SMNVEV (reference sequence). The CDR3 sequence: CASSLKQGGNYGYTF. In DNA, the CDR3 is TGTGCCAGCAGTTTAAAACAGGGAGGGAACTATGGCTACACCTTC.

This clonotype was detected ten times or more. This rearrangement joins TRBV16 to TRBJ2-1; D unclear. The germline V and J ends were trimmed by 0 bases and 2 bases, with 11 bases remaining between them. There are 16 residues in the CDR3. Per germline, CDR1 KGHSY and CDR2 FQNENV. The DNA for the CDR3 is TGTGCCAGCAGCCAATCGTGGTTTGAGGCCTACAATGAGCAGTTCTTC. Its translation is CASSQSWFEAYNEQFF.

This clonotype occurred many times. A much larger clonotype is one base distant, so this may be a read error. This chain connects TRBV6-1 to TRBJ2-5, with 11 bases matching TRBD2. The germline V gene encodes CDR1 MNHNS and CDR2 SASEGT. The CDR3 has 15 residues. Trimming removed 7 bases from V and 11 bases from J; junction bases left unmatched: 15. In nucleotides, the CDR3 is TGTGCCAGCAATAGCTTTAGCGGGGGGGCTAATGAGCAGTACTTC. It encodes CASNSFSGGANEQYF.

This clonotype was seen a few times. A read error may explain this, as a much larger clone is one base away. The chain carries TRBV5-3 and TRBJ2-5; the match to TRBD2 covers 12 bases. TRBV5-3 is known as an ORF, though its function is uncertain. Trimming took 8 bases from V and 1 from J; bases not matched to a gene: 12. The CDR3 loop spans 17 amino acids. CDR3: CASRRLAGVGTQETQYF. The DNA of the CDR3 is TGTGCCAGCAGGCGACTAGCGGGGGTGGGAACCCAAGAGACCCAGTACTTC.

By its share, this clonotype is medium-sized. The genes are TRBV12-3 or TRBV12-4 and TRBJ2-1; the match to TRBD1 covers 9 bases. There are 13 residues in the CDR3. V lost 7 bases, J lost 6 bases, and 4 bases stayed unmatched. The chain's CDR3 is CASTWDRANEQFF. DNA for the CDR3: TGTGCCAGCACTTGGGACAGGGCCAATGAGCAGTTCTTC.

This clonotype was recorded a few times. This chain connects TRBV2 to TRBJ2-3; D gene uncertain. The J call may be in error: the DNA end matches TRBJ2-7 better. Germline CDR1 SNHLY, CDR2 FYNNEI. The CDR3 runs 12 residues. The CDR3 bases are TGTGCCAGCAGTGGTCGCAGCTACGAGCAGTACTTC. Translated: CASSGRSYEQYF.

For this clonotype: One end of the junction varies from germline; a read error may be responsible. The V and J genes are TRBV7-3 and TRBJ2-3; 8 positions agree with TRBD2. The CDR3 is 16 amino acids. CDR1 and CDR2 (germline): SGHTA, FQGTGA. DNA of the CDR3: TGTGCCAGCAGCTTAACGGCGGGGGGACCGCCAGATACGCGGTATTTT. Encoded protein: CASSLTAGGPPDTRYF.

This clonotype is deemed medium-sized. The CDR3: CASSLIGQGVTDTQYF. The CDR3 bases are TGTGCCAGCAGCTTGATAGGACAGGGCGTCACAGATACGCAGTATTTT. The chain couples TRBV11-3 to TRBJ2-3, with 8 nucleotides matching TRBD1. This CDR3 spans 16 amino acids. The germline CDR1 and CDR2 sequences are SGHNT and YENEEA. Unmatched junction bases numbered 7, after V lost 3 bases and J lost 2 bases.

As regards this clonotype: The junction does not match germline at one end; this may be a read error. The chain uses TRBV7-6 and TRBJ2-3, with D possibly being TRBD2 (5 bases). CDR1 is SGHVS, CDR2 FNYEAQ, per germline. The CDR3 is 14 amino acids. In nucleotides, the CDR3 is TGTGCGAGCAGCCCAGGTTCGGGATCGGATGAGCAGTACTTT. Translation: CASSPGSGSDEQYF.

Judged by abundance, this clonotype is medium-sized (0.01 to 0.1%). Here the CDR3 DNA reads TGTGCCAGCAGGACGCTAGGACTAGCGGGGGGGTATGGTACAGATACGCAGTATTTT. It encodes CASRTLGLAGGYGTDTQYF. This chain uses TRBV6-1 with TRBJ2-3; 15 bases match TRBD2. Trimming at V came to 6 bases and at J to 3 bases, leaving 13 bases not matched to a gene. This CDR3 comprises 19 residues. Per germline, CDR1 MNHNS and CDR2 SASEGT.

Only a few counts were recorded for this clonotype. V gene TRBV5-1 combines with J gene TRBJ2-3; 8 positions match TRBD2. The DNA matches TRBJ2-7 better at its end, which makes the J call doubtful. Looked up from germline, CDR1 is SGHRS and CDR2 is YFSETQ. The CDR3 length is 14 residues. The chain's CDR3 is CASSISRGDGEQYF. The CDR3 nucleotides are TGCGCCAGCAGCATTTCGCGGGGGGACGGCGAGCAGTACTTC.

This clonotype came up many times. The rearrangement links TRBV10-3 to TRBJ2-1; D unclear. V was shortened by 3 bases and J by 9 bases, with 15 bases between the two germline ends. This CDR3 has 14 residues. Germline V CDR1 and CDR2: ENHRY, SYGVKD. The CDR3 sequence: CAISELELLSEQFF. The CDR3 nucleotides read TGTGCCATCAGTGAACTGGAGCTTTTGAGTGAGCAGTTCTTC.

This clonotype has a count of ten or more. J is TRBJ1-5 and V is TRBV6-1, with D perhaps TRBD1 (5 bases). The CDR3 runs to 16 residues. CDR1 and CDR2 (germline): MNHNS, SASEGT. Trimming took off 7 bases at V and 1 base at J, with 17 bases between the two ends. CDR3: CASKGSDTGSNQPQHF. The CDR3 DNA reads TGTGCCAGCAAGGGTTCTGATACAGGCAGCAATCAGCCCCAGCATTTT.

The table lists this clonotype with many counts. The chain combines TRBV6-1 with TRBJ1-2; weak D call: TRBD1 (6 bases). The CDR3 runs 14 residues. The germline V gene has CDR1 MNHNS and CDR2 SASEGT. V lost 7 bases to trimming and J lost 0 bases, with 12 bases between them. The CDR3 region has the DNA TGTGCCAGCAAACAGACAGGAGCTAACTATGGCTACACCTTC. Translation: CASKQTGANYGYTF.

Within the sample, this clonotype is medium-sized (0.01 to 0.1%). Mismatch with germline at one junction end may stem from a read error. The chain is built from TRBV7-9 and TRBJ2-7, with TRBD1 as a possible D gene (6 bases). The CDR3 length is 15 residues. Germline V gives CDR1 SEHNR, CDR2 FQNEAQ (reference sequence). The CDR3 protein is CASSQPTGGNSPLHF. The CDR3 DNA reads TGTGCCAGCAGCCAACCGACAGGTGGGAATTCACCCCTCCACTTC.

This clonotype occurred many times. The V gene is TRBV5-6, the J gene TRBJ2-3, with D uncertain. Trimming pared 6 bases from V and 9 bases from J, leaving 14 bases between. This CDR3 is 12 amino acids long. Germline loops: CDR1 SGHDT, CDR2 YYEEEE. This chain's CDR3 is CASTLRSDTQYF. CDR3 nucleotide sequence: TGTGCCAGCACTCTGCGTTCTGACACGCAGTATTTT.

This clonotype showed up many times. This could be a read error, since a much larger clone is one nucleotide away. The chain carries TRBV7-6 and TRBJ2-5; D call uncertain. CDR1 SGHVS and CDR2 FNYEAQ come from the germline V gene. Trimming shortened V by 3 bases and J by 11 bases, and 16 bases separated the two germline ends. The CDR3 sequence is 13 residues long. CDR3 bases: TGTGCCAGCAGCTTTCGGGCTAACAATGAGCAGTACTTC. It is translated as CASSFRANNEQYF.

On this clonotype: A much larger clonotype is one base distant, so this may be a read error. The V gene is TRBV6-1, the J gene TRBJ2-3, with unresolved D. The DNA end is more similar to TRBJ2-1, so the J call may be wrong. The CDR3 contains 15 residues. Germline values: CDR1 MNHNS, CDR2 SASEGT. The CDR3 reads CASSEAWTRGYEQFF. CDR3 in DNA: TGTGCCAGCAGTGAAGCCTGGACCAGAGGCTACGAGCAGTTCTTC.